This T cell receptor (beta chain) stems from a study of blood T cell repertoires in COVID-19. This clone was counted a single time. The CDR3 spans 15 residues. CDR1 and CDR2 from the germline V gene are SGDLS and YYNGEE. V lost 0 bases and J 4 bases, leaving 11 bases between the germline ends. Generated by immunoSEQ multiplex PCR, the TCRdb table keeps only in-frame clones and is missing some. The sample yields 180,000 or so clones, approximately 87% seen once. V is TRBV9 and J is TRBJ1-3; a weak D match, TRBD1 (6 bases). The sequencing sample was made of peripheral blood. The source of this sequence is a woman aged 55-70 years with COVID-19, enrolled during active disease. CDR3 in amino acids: CASSVDAGGGNTIYF. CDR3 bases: TGTGCCAGCAGCGTAGACGCGGGGGGCGGAAACACCATATATTTT.